The 15 T cell receptor beta chains below all came from one sample that was sequenced in a study of Ad26.COV2.S vaccination and SARS-CoV-2 variants. Treatment in this sample: around 19 received Ad26.COV2.S at low or high dose, single or two shots; roughly five received placebo; per-sample allocation not given. After the first vaccine or placebo injection, samples were drawn on day 63. Libraries were prepared by immunoSEQ multiplex PCR; TCRdb keeps only in-frame clonotypes and omits some of them. In the table there are some 390,000 clones, about nine tenths of which are singletons. Sequencing used peripheral blood, obtained in a trial of Ad26.COV2.S vaccine versus placebo. The receptors stem from a person aged 18-65 years who received the Ad26.COV2.S COVID-19 vaccine or a placebo.

This chain links TRBV6-5 with TRBJ1-5; TRBD1 is a possible D gene (5 bases). Germline CDR1 and CDR2: MNHEY and SVGAGI. The CDR3 contains 14 residues. V was cut by 6 bases and J by 3 bases, with 12 bases left in between. This CDR3 reads CASRRSRDNQPQHF. CDR3 in DNA: TGTGCCAGCAGGAGGAGCAGGGACAATCAGCCCCAGCATTTT.

This clone was counted between two and nine times. The J gene is TRBJ2-2, the V gene TRBV19, with TRBD2 identical over 11 bases. Trimming took 6 bases from V and 6 from J; bases not matched to a gene: 6. This CDR3 spans 15 amino acids. Germline loops: CDR1 LNHDA, CDR2 SQIVND (reference sequence). In DNA form, the CDR3 reads TGTGCCAGTAGGAGGACTAGCGGGTACTCCGGGGAGCTGTTTTTT. This translates into CASRRTSGYSGELFF. The full variable domain, its missing parts supplied by reference TRBV19 and TRBJ2-2, is DGGITQSPKYLFRKEGQNVTLSCEQNLNHDAMYWYRQDPGQGLRLIYYSQIVNDFQKGDIAEGYSVSREKKESFPLTVTSAQKNPTAFYLCASRRTSGYSGELFFGEGSRLTVL.

Points on this clone: A read error may produce the germline difference seen at one junction end. This chain links TRBV27 with TRBJ2-6, with 7 nucleotides matching TRBD1. CDR1 is MNHEY, CDR2 SMNVEV, per germline (reference sequence). The CDR3 length is 15 residues. The CDR3 protein is CASSTYRGGTNVLTF. CDR3 nucleotides: TGTGCCAGCAGTACATACAGGGGTGGGACCAACGTCCTGACTTTC.

The gene calls are TRBV9 and TRBJ2-3; D unclear. This CDR3 contains 17 residues. V shed 0 bases and J shed 0 bases, with 14 bases lying between them. Germline CDR1 SGDLS, CDR2 YYNGEE. The CDR3 coding sequence is TGTGCCAGCAGCGTAGCCGTACGGGTAACTAGCACAGATACGCAGTATTTT. This gives the protein CASSVAVRVTSTDTQYF.

The gene calls are TRBV4-2 and TRBJ1-3, with D possibly matching TRBD1 (5 bases). The CDR3 has 17 amino acids. Per the germline V gene, CDR1 is LGHNA and CDR2 is YNFKEQ. The V end lost 1 base, the J end lost 1 base, and 14 bases lay between the germline ends. CDR3 in amino acids: CASSQVGGGWSGNTIYF. In DNA, the CDR3 is TGTGCCAGCAGCCAAGTCGGGGGTGGTTGGTCTGGAAACACCATATATTTT.

V gene TRBV6-5 combines with J gene TRBJ2-7; no clear D. Germline CDR1 is MNHEY and CDR2 is SVGAGI. Trimming took off 6 bases at V and 0 bases at J, with 9 bases between the two ends. This CDR3 has 13 residues. The CDR3 reads CASRDGNSYEQYF. The CDR3 DNA follows: TGTGCCAGCAGGGATGGGAACTCCTACGAGCAGTACTTC.

The chain has TRBV20-1 and TRBJ2-1; a possible D gene is TRBD2 (5 bases). Per the germline V gene, CDR1 is DFQATT and CDR2 is SNEGSKA (reference sequence). This CDR3 region has 11 residues. The V gene lost 4 bases and the J gene lost 10 bases, with 11 bases spanning the gap. In nucleotides, the CDR3 is TGCAGTGCTAAGGGCCCGGGAGAGCAGTTCTTC. Protein: CSAKGPGEQFF.

V is TRBV2 and J is TRBJ2-2, with 8 nucleotides matching TRBD2. CDR3 length equals 15 residues. V shed 8 bases and J 3 bases; nucleotides not matched to a gene: 8. Germline V gene lookup returns CDR1 SNHLY and CDR2 FYNNEI. The CDR3 DNA is TGTGCCAGCCTTCAGGTAGCGGGGCACACCGGGGAGCTGTTTTTT. Protein sequence: CASLQVAGHTGELFF. The full variable domain, completed using reference TRBV2 and TRBJ2-2, is EPEVTQTPSHQVTQMGQEVILRCVPISNHLYFYWYRQILGQKVEFLVSFYNNEISEKSEIFDDQFSVERPDGSNFTLKIRSTKLEDSAMYFCASLQVAGHTGELFFGEGSRLTVL.

The J gene is TRBJ1-1, the V gene TRBV19; D unresolved. This CDR3 has 14 residues. V was clipped by 6 bases and J by 4 bases, with 15 bases between them. Germline V gives CDR1 LNHDA, CDR2 SQIVND (reference sequence). CDR3 residues: CASRSPLGATEAFF. Written as DNA, the CDR3 is TGTGCCAGTAGGTCCCCCCTGGGAGCCACTGAAGCTTTCTTT.

The chain has TRBV2 and TRBJ2-1, with 7 bases aligning to TRBD1. The CDR3 sequence is 13 residues long. The J segment lost 6 bases and the V segment lost 7 bases, leaving 6 bases of the junction unmatched. Germline V gene lookup returns CDR1 SNHLY and CDR2 FYNNEI. The CDR3 loop is CASNGRGRNEQFF. CDR3 DNA sequence: TGTGCCAGCAACGGAAGGGGGCGCAATGAGCAGTTCTTC.

The chain links TRBV13 to TRBJ1-1; 7 positions match TRBD1. The ends lost 1 base at V and 3 bases at J; junction bases unmatched: 2. CDR1 and CDR2 (germline): PRHDT, FYEKMQ (reference sequence). The CDR3 sequence is 14 residues long. In DNA form, the CDR3 reads TGTGCCAGCAGCTTAGTGGGACAGTACACTGAAGCTTTCTTT. Protein product: CASSLVGQYTEAFF.

This clone was seen a few times. The CDR3 bases are TGTGCCAGCACTGGCGGAGCCTACAATGAGCAGTTCTTC. It is translated as CASTGGAYNEQFF. The rearrangement joins TRBV27 to TRBJ2-1; unclear D gene. This CDR3 has 13 amino acids. Per the germline V gene, CDR1 is MNHEY and CDR2 is SMNVEV (reference sequence). V was shortened by 7 bases and J by 2 bases, with 9 bases between the two germline ends.

The rearrangement joins TRBV19 to TRBJ2-3, with 8 bases fitting TRBD1. Germline V gene lookup returns CDR1 LNHDA and CDR2 SQIVND (reference sequence). The length of the CDR3 is 14 residues. The junction had 6 bases not matched to a gene; V was cut back by 6 bases and J by 4 bases. The CDR3 DNA is TGTGCCAGTAGACCCGGACAGGGAGCAGATACGCAGTATTTT. It codes for CASRPGQGADTQYF.

The chain recombines TRBV19 with TRBJ2-2; the match to TRBD2 covers 7 bases. With V trimmed by 0 bases and J by 6 bases, 7 bases remained unmatched. Germline-derived CDR1 and CDR2 are LNHDA and SQIVND (reference sequence). CDR3 length: 16 amino acids. The DNA of the CDR3 is TGTGCCAGTAGTATAGATCGAGGGGAGGGCCCCGGGGAGCTGTTTTTT. This gives the protein CASSIDRGEGPGELFF.

A note on this clone: Other DNA sequences from this sample encode an identical CDR3 as well. V is TRBV5-1 and J is TRBJ1-4; D is perhaps TRBD1 (5 bases). There are 14 residues in the CDR3. Trimming left V 2 bases short and J 7 bases short, with 12 bases between. Germline V lookup: CDR1 SGHRS, CDR2 YFSETQ. CDR3 bases: TGCGCCAGCAGCTTTGGGCAGGGAGGTGAAAAACTGTTTTTT. Translation gives CASSFGQGGEKLFF.